Listed below are T cell receptor beta chains from one sample, sequenced in a study of human T cells and chemical hapten exposure. One entry per CDR3 protein results from TCRdb running MiXCR on the RACE reads. The profile shows 55,000 to 75,000 distinct CDR3 sequences, approximately 6.5% of them singletons. The specimen sequenced was whole blood. These receptors were collected from a female donor in good health. Some clones in this sample may be carry-over from other donors' samples. Each CDR3 is given with its conserved first and last residue. The D gene is left open where the match is weak. A row's size may be missing; if present it is once, few, many or a size class.

d_call | j_call | v_call | clone_size | cdr3_nt | cdr3_aa
. | TRBJ1-4 | TRBV6-5 | many | TGTGCCAGCAGTTTGGGTCAGAATGAAAAACTGTTTTTT | CASSLGQNEKLFF
. | TRBJ1-2 | TRBV2 | many | TGTGCCAGCAGCAGACAGCGCTCTAACTATGGCTACACCTTC | CASSRQRSNYGYTF
. | TRBJ2-1 | TRBV27 | many | TGTGCCAGCAGTTTTACCATCTACAATGAGCAGTTCTTC | CASSFTIYNEQFF
. | TRBJ1-1 | TRBV28 | many | TGTGCCAGCAGTTTATTTGCAGGGGCCACTGAAGCTTTCTTT | CASSLFAGATEAFF
TRBD2 | TRBJ2-1 | TRBV7-2 | many | TGTGCCAGCAGCTTAAATCGGGAGGGCAATGAGCAGTTCTTC | CASSLNREGNEQFF
. | TRBJ2-3 | TRBV10-3 | many | TGTGCCATCAGTGAGTGGACAGATACGCAGTATTTT | CAISEWTDTQYF
TRBD2 | TRBJ2-2 | TRBV19 | many | TGTGCCAGTAGTGCCACTAGCGTTGCCGGGGAGCTGTTTTTT | CASSATSVAGELFF
. | TRBJ2-5 | TRBV29-1 | many | TGCAGCGTAGCAGGGTTTGAGACCCAGTACTTC | CSVAGFETQYF
. | TRBJ2-1 | TRBV6-2/TRBV6-3 | few | TGTGCCAGCGGGGGAGACTACAATGAGCAGTTCTTC | CASGGDYNEQFF
. | TRBJ2-7 | TRBV4-1 | few | TGCGCCAGCAGCCAAGATCCGGGAAGACTATACGAGCAGTACTTC | CASSQDPGRLYEQYF
TRBD2 | TRBJ2-3 | TRBV5-1 | few | TGCGCCAGCAGCCCCCTTTCCGGGACTAGCGATGCAACGCAGTATTTT | CASSPLSGTSDATQYF
. | TRBJ2-7 | TRBV7-2 | few | TGTGCCAGCAGCTTAGGCAGGGCAGGATCCTACGAGCAGTACTTC | CASSLGRAGSYEQYF
. | TRBJ1-5 | TRBV14 | few | TGTGCCAGCAGCCAAGCCATCACGGGGCCCCAGCATTTT | CASSQAITGPQHF
. | TRBJ2-2 | TRBV5-1 | few | TGCGCCAGCAGCTTGGAGGCAGGGATGAGGCTATGGACCGGGGAGCTGTTTTTT | CASSLEAGMRLWTGELFF
. | TRBJ2-3 | TRBV20-1 | few | TGCAGTGCTAGTAAGGGGTTCGGAGATACGCAGTATTTT | CSASKGFGDTQYF
. | TRBJ2-6 | TRBV23-1 | . | TGCGCCAGCAGTCAATCCTGGGTCGATCTCTCTGGGGCCAACGTCCTGACTTTC | CASSQSWVDLSGANVLTF
. | TRBJ1-5 | TRBV6-5 | many | TGTGCCAGCAGCTCACAGGGTGGGGGCAATCAGCCCCAGCATTTT | CASSSQGGGNQPQHF
. | TRBJ2-5 | TRBV19 | . | TGTGCCAGTAGTCTCGGGCGTAGGGGGGCACCGCAAGAGACCCAGTACTTC | CASSLGRRGAPQETQYF
. | TRBJ1-1 | TRBV10-3 | few | TGTGCCATCAGGATTTCAGGGAACACTGAAGCTTTCTTT | CAIRISGNTEAFF
TRBD2 | TRBJ2-7 | TRBV20-1 | many | TGCAGTGCCATGCACAGCGGGAGGAACGAGCAGTACTTC | CSAMHSGRNEQYF
. | TRBJ2-7 | TRBV28 | few | TGTGCCAGCAGTCCCGCTCTGGGCGAGCAGTACTTC | CASSPALGEQYF
. | TRBJ2-4 | TRBV9 | many | TGTGCCAGCAGCGTAGCTGGAGGGAGACTTTACTTC | CASSVAGGRLYF
TRBD1 | TRBJ1-1 | TRBV3-1 | many | TGTGCCAGCAGCCAAGATATGACAGGGGGCTATGGAACTGAAGCTTTCTTT | CASSQDMTGGYGTEAFF
. | TRBJ2-1 | TRBV6-4 | many | TGTGCCAGCAGTGACGGGACCACCAATGAGCAGTTCTTC | CASSDGTTNEQFF
. | TRBJ1-2 | TRBV28 | . | TGTGCCAGCAGTCTCGACCGACGTGGCTACACCTTC | CASSLDRRGYTF
. | TRBJ2-2 | TRBV7-2 | . | TGTGCCAGCAGCGTTACTAGGGGCACCGGGGAGCTGTTTTTT | CASSVTRGTGELFF
. | TRBJ1-3 | TRBV6-6 | . | TGTGTCAGCATACAGGGCCGCTCTGGAAACACCATATATTTT | CVSIQGRSGNTIYF
. | TRBJ2-5 | TRBV28 | few | TGTGCCAGCAGTTTGCGGTTGCAGGCTGAGACCCAGTACTTC | CASSLRLQAETQYF
. | TRBJ1-2 | TRBV27 | few | TGTGCCAGCAGTTTATCGAGACAGTGCTATGGCTACACCTTC | CASSLSRQCYGYTF